The 21 T cell receptor beta chains presented below share a single source sample, sequenced in a study of siplizumab effects on memory and regulatory T cells. Sequenced by immunoSEQ multiplex PCR; TCRdb stores in-frame clones only, minus some. The sample shows approximately 100,000 clones, roughly 94% of them seen only once. Sequenced input: Tregs sorted from blood. Receptor source: a human donor in good health.

The rearrangement links TRBV27 to TRBJ2-1; 8 bases line up with TRBD2. Germline V gene lookup returns CDR1 MNHEY and CDR2 SMNVEV (reference sequence). The CDR3 totals 15 residues. The V and J ends lost 6 bases and 6 bases, in that order; junction bases with no gene match: 10. CDR3 in amino acids: CASRFGRASFNEQFF. As DNA, the CDR3 is TGTGCCAGCAGGTTCGGGAGGGCCTCGTTCAATGAGCAGTTCTTC.

V usage is TRBV5-1 and J usage is TRBJ2-5, with 7 nucleotides matching TRBD2. Germline V gives CDR1 SGHRS, CDR2 YFSETQ. The trim removed 2 bases at V and 3 bases at J, leaving 4 bases unmatched. The CDR3 is 14 amino acids. CDR3 coding DNA: TGCGCCAGCAGCTTCCCGGGGAGGGAAGAGACCCAGTACTTC. Its protein is CASSFPGREETQYF.

J is TRBJ1-5 and V is TRBV27; maybe TRBD1 (6 bases). Trimming stripped 9 bases from V and 7 bases from J, with 19 bases between. The CDR3 consists of 14 residues. Germline CDR1 is MNHEY and CDR2 is SMNVEV (reference sequence). Here the CDR3 DNA reads TGTGCCAGTACCGCGTTTGGGGGCGAACAGCCCCAGCATTTT. The encoded protein is CASTAFGGEQPQHF.

The chain couples TRBV27 to TRBJ2-7; 9 bases line up with TRBD2. The CDR3 consists of 14 residues. CDR1 is MNHEY and CDR2 is SMNVEV in the germline V gene (reference sequence). The ends lost 6 bases at V and 0 bases at J; junction bases unmatched: 3. The CDR3 sequence: CASSSSGSSYEQYF. In DNA form, the CDR3 reads TGTGCCAGCAGCAGTAGCGGGAGCTCCTACGAGCAGTACTTC.

V and J are TRBV27 and TRBJ2-7; the D is unclear. Germline V gives CDR1 MNHEY, CDR2 SMNVEV (reference sequence). V lost 5 bases and J lost 1, with 15 bases in between. The CDR3 has 15 residues. The CDR3 spells CASSLLSGGSYEQYF. The CDR3 coding sequence is TGTGCCAGCAGTCTCCTTTCCGGCGGTTCCTACGAGCAGTACTTC.

The CDR3 spells CASRKRRVGNTEAFF. The DNA of the CDR3 is TGTGCCAGCAGAAAGCGACGGGTGGGGAACACTGAAGCTTTCTTT. The V and J genes are TRBV28 and TRBJ1-1, with D unresolved. The length of the CDR3 is 15 residues. With 6 bases removed from V and 1 base from J, the gap between germline ends came to 15 bases. Germline loops: CDR1 MDHEN, CDR2 SYDVKM.

The CDR3 spells CASSQGQGGNTQYF. The CDR3 nucleotides read TGTGCCAGCAGCCAAGGACAGGGGGGGAATACGCAGTATTTT. This chain links TRBV14 with TRBJ2-3; 9 positions match TRBD1. Trimming at V came to 1 base and at J to 7 bases, leaving 3 bases not matched to a gene. Germline CDR1 is SGHDN and CDR2 is FVKESK. The length of the CDR3 is 14 residues.

This clone appeared a few times. The rearrangement links TRBV4-1 to TRBJ1-1, with D perhaps TRBD1 (5 bases). The CDR3 has 16 residues. Germline lookup yields CDR1 MGHRA and CDR2 YSYEKL. Trimming cost V 2 bases and J 3 bases, with 16 bases left between them. The CDR3 is CASSQPLTGRDTEAFF. CDR3 nucleotides: TGCGCCAGCAGCCAACCGCTTACAGGAAGAGACACTGAAGCTTTCTTT.

This chain joins TRBV18 and TRBJ2-7, with D possibly matching TRBD2 (5 bases). Germline CDR1 KGHSH, CDR2 LQKENI. The CDR3 is 13 amino acids. V lost 0 bases and J lost 3, with 6 bases in between. CDR3 residues: CASSPPGSYEQYF. DNA for the CDR3: TGTGCCAGCTCACCACCGGGGAGCTACGAGCAGTACTTC. Full variable domain (rest looked up from reference TRBV18 and TRBJ2-7): NAGVMQNPRHLVRRRGQEARLRCSPMKGHSHVYWYRQLPEEGLKFMVYLQKENIIDESGMPKERFSAEFPKEGPSILRIQQVVRGDSAAYFCASSPPGSYEQYFGPGTRLTVT.

This chain uses TRBV9 with TRBJ2-3; 14 nucleotides line up with TRBD2. This CDR3 is built from 20 residues. Germline values: CDR1 SGDLS, CDR2 YYNGEE. Trimming at V came to 4 bases and at J to 1 base, leaving 14 bases not matched to a gene. Here the CDR3 DNA reads TGTGCCAGCAGCCCTGGAACCGCGGGACTAGCGGGAGTCCGCACAGATACGCAGTATTTT. It specifies CASSPGTAGLAGVRTDTQYF.

The chain links TRBV7-9 to TRBJ2-3; D gene ambiguous. Germline CDR1 is SEHNR and CDR2 is FQNEAQ (reference sequence). This CDR3 has 13 amino acids. V lost 0 bases to trimming and J lost 0 bases, with 1 base between them. The CDR3 protein is CASSLASTDTQYF. CDR3 DNA sequence: TGTGCCAGCAGCTTAGCAAGCACAGATACGCAGTATTTT.

This rearrangement joins TRBV18 to TRBJ2-3; D is possibly TRBD2 (6 bases). The germline V and J ends were trimmed by 2 bases and 0 bases, with 27 bases remaining between them. The CDR3 has 21 residues. CDR1 and CDR2 from the germline V gene are KGHSH and LQKENI. CDR3 bases: TGTGCCAGCTCACCATTTTCCCGGAGGGACGTTCACCCAGCTAGCACAGATACGCAGTATTTT. Amino acid sequence: CASSPFSRRDVHPASTDTQYF. Variable domain in full (rest from reference TRBV18 and TRBJ2-3): NAGVMQNPRHLVRRRGQEARLRCSPMKGHSHVYWYRQLPEEGLKFMVYLQKENIIDESGMPKERFSAEFPKEGPSILRIQQVVRGDSAAYFCASSPFSRRDVHPASTDTQYFGPGTRLTVL.

The rearrangement uses TRBV9 and TRBJ2-3; weak D call: TRBD2 (6 bases). Trimming shortened V by 0 bases and J by 0 bases, and 17 bases separated the two germline ends. Germline CDR1 and CDR2: SGDLS and YYNGEE. The CDR3 is 18 residues long. In DNA, the CDR3 is TGTGCCAGCAGCGTAGACGTATTTGGGAGGATTAGCACAGATACGCAGTATTTT. Translating gives CASSVDVFGRISTDTQYF.

CDR3: CASSLIGRGSLNEQFF. DNA for the CDR3: TGTGCCAGCAGCTTGATTGGGCGGGGATCGCTCAATGAGCAGTTCTTC. J is TRBJ2-1 and V is TRBV5-4; tentative D call: TRBD2 (6 bases). This CDR3 has 16 residues. Per germline, CDR1 SGHNT and CDR2 YYREEE (reference sequence). Trimming took 1 base from V and 6 from J, leaving 17 bases between them.

The chain has TRBV5-5 and TRBJ2-2; unclear D gene. With 4 bases removed from V and 7 bases from J, the gap between germline ends came to 8 bases. Germline V CDR1 and CDR2: SGHKS, YYEKEE (reference sequence). The CDR3 spans 12 residues. Written as DNA, the CDR3 is TGTGCCAGCAGCCCGAGGTTCGGGGAGCTGTTTTTT. It translates to CASSPRFGELFF.

The chain uses TRBV18 and TRBJ1-1, with D possibly being TRBD1 (6 bases). The CDR3 contains 16 residues. CDR1 is KGHSH and CDR2 is LQKENI in the germline V gene. The V gene lost 0 bases and the J gene lost 0 bases, with 11 bases spanning the gap. In DNA form, the CDR3 reads TGTGCCAGCTCACCACCGACAGGACAAATGAACACTGAAGCTTTCTTT. Its protein product is CASSPPTGQMNTEAFF.

V gene TRBV5-1 combines with J gene TRBJ1-4, with D uncertain. The CDR3 covers 18 residues. Germline V gives CDR1 SGHRS, CDR2 YFSETQ. Deletions cut 0 bases from V and 0 bases from J, with 15 bases between. The CDR3 DNA sequence: TGCGCCAGCAGCTTGGATCTTATCACAGTCGCAACTAATGAAAAACTGTTTTTT. Translated: CASSLDLITVATNEKLFF.

The chain links TRBV7-3 to TRBJ2-1; D tentatively fits TRBD1 or TRBD2 (5 bases each). Trimming took 8 bases from V and 2 from J, leaving 13 bases between them. CDR3 length equals 14 residues. Germline CDR1 is SGHTA and CDR2 is FQGTGA. CDR3 loop: CASGRGVPYNEQFF. The CDR3 DNA sequence: TGTGCCAGCGGTAGGGGAGTTCCCTACAATGAGCAGTTCTTC. Full variable domain (missing parts from reference TRBV7-3 and TRBJ2-1): GAGVSQTPSNKVTEKGKYVELRCDPISGHTALYWYRQSLGQGPEFLIYFQGTGAADDSGLPNDRFFAVRPEGSVSTLKIQRTERGDSAVYLCASGRGVPYNEQFFGPGTRLTVL.

This rearrangement joins TRBV18 to TRBJ1-5; possibly TRBD1 for D (5 bases). CDR3 length: 14 amino acids. Trimming removed 4 bases at V and 7 bases at J, with 14 bases between. Germline V lookup: CDR1 KGHSH, CDR2 LQKENI. The CDR3 reads CASSRAREGQPQHF. The DNA of the CDR3 is TGTGCCAGCTCACGGGCCAGGGAAGGACAGCCCCAGCATTTT.

The chain carries TRBV27 and TRBJ2-5; D call uncertain. The CDR3 extends over 12 amino acids. The V end was cut by 4 bases, the J end by 5 bases, with 8 bases between. Germline V gene sequence: CDR1 MNHEY, CDR2 SMNVEV (reference sequence). The CDR3 here is CASSSTMETQYF. In DNA, the CDR3 is TGTGCCAGCAGTTCCACAATGGAGACCCAGTACTTC.

With regard to this clone: The junction shows a germline mismatch at one end, possibly a read error. The chain couples TRBV27 to TRBJ2-7, with D tentatively TRBD1 or TRBD2 (5 bases each). Germline CDR1 reads MNHEY; CDR2 reads SMNVEV (reference sequence). This CDR3 has 15 amino acids. CDR3 residues: CASSSPGGITPQPSF. The CDR3 DNA reads as TGTGCCAGCAGTTCTCCTGGGGGAATAACCCCCCAACCAAGCTTC.